This TCR beta chain was sequenced for a study of blood T cell repertoires in COVID-19. In the study overall: From T cells, B-cell-depleted T cells, or PBMCs came the material, which was cDNA or gDNA.

CDR1 is LGHNA and CDR2 is YNFKEQ in the germline V gene. The CDR3 contains 18 residues. Trimming at V came to 0 bases and at J to 6 bases, leaving 13 bases not matched to a gene. Enrollees, about 18 to 89 years old, lived in 24 US areas. Assay used: immunoSEQ multiplex PCR; TCRdb lists only in-frame clones, some missing. The profile shows fewer than 350,000 clones, around 91% of them singletons. The sequenced sample was PBMCs or T cells enriched from blood (not recorded which). The chain links TRBV4-2 to TRBJ2-3; 9 positions agree with TRBD2. This clonotype was sampled from a woman aged 18-30 years with acute COVID-19. The CDR3 region has the DNA TGTGCCAGCAGCCAAGAGGTATTTGGCGGGAGGGGGACGGATACGCAGTATTTT. This translates into CASSQEVFGGRGTDTQYF.